The 32 T cell receptor beta chains presented below share a single source sample, sequenced in a study of cytomegalovirus exposure and HLA in healthy donors (dated by TCRdb to about 2017). Libraries were made using the immunoSEQ multiplex PCR assay. The multiplex PCR relied on a mix of 60 forward primers for TCR Vbeta segments and 13 reverse primers for TCR Jbeta segments. TCRdb holds this immuneACCESS table with in-frame rearrangements only. Some clones are missing; in checked studies, unresolved V genes explain under half, and the rest has no known cause. This sample has more than 150,000 clones in its table, and more than 70% of those were observed once. Clones ranked in the top ten supply 0.2% to 0.3% of the sample. The sequencing sample was made of PBMCs. These receptors were obtained from a boy younger than 18 in good health and CMV-seronegative.

V usage is TRBV7-8 and J usage is TRBJ1-1; D gene unclear. CDR1 and CDR2 (germline): SGHVS, FQNEAQ. The CDR3 runs 18 residues. V was cut by 6 bases and J by 3 bases, with 26 bases left in between. DNA for the CDR3: TGTGCCAGCAGATATAGCACCGGGTCAATTATAAGCTACACTGAAGCTTTCTTT. Amino acids: CASRYSTGSIISYTEAFF. The entire variable domain, with the rest obtained from reference TRBV7-8 and TRBJ1-1, is as follows: GAGVSQSPRYKVAKRGQDVALRCDPISGHVSLFWYQQALGQGPEFLTYFQNEAQLDKSGLPSDRFFAERPEGSVSTLKIQRTQQEDSAVYLCASRYSTGSIISYTEAFFGQGTRLTVV.

The chain couples TRBV19 to TRBJ2-3; D not resolved. Germline assignment: CDR1 LNHDA and CDR2 SQIVND (reference sequence). This CDR3 spans 15 amino acids. The V end was cut by 3 bases, the J end by 2 bases, with 12 bases between. The CDR3 loop reads CASSIIGANTDTQYF. The CDR3 DNA reads as TGTGCCAGTAGTATTATTGGAGCGAACACAGATACGCAGTATTTT.

CDR3 residues: CASSQDLAGGFYNEQFF. The CDR3 DNA reads TGCGCCAGCAGCCAAGACTTAGCGGGGGGGTTCTACAATGAGCAGTTCTTC. The chain has TRBV4-3 and TRBJ2-1; 11 positions agree with TRBD2. Unmatched junction bases numbered 4, after V lost 0 bases and J lost 3 bases. The CDR3 totals 17 residues. The germline CDR1 and CDR2 sequences are LGHNA and YSLEER.

The chain employs TRBV5-1 and TRBJ2-5; a weak D match, TRBD2 (5 bases). Per the germline V gene, CDR1 is SGHRS and CDR2 is YFSETQ. CDR3 size: 13 residues. V lost 6 bases, J lost 5 bases, and 14 bases lay in between. The CDR3 sequence: CASTVTPGETQYF. The DNA of the CDR3 is TGCGCCAGCACCGTTACGCCGGGGGAGACCCAGTACTTC.

This sequence joins TRBV28 and TRBJ2-7, with D perhaps TRBD2 (6 bases). The V and J ends lost 1 base and 0 bases respectively, with 10 bases between them. From germline, CDR1 is MDHEN and CDR2 SYDVKM. The CDR3 spans 15 residues. The CDR3 sequence: CASSLFRGTSYEQYF. DNA for the CDR3: TGTGCCAGCAGTTTATTTCGGGGGACCTCCTACGAGCAGTACTTC.

The chain is built from TRBV27 and TRBJ2-3, with a possible D match to TRBD1 (6 bases). Germline V gives CDR1 MNHEY, CDR2 SMNVEV (reference sequence). The CDR3 length is 15 residues. V lost 6 bases to trimming and J lost 4 bases, with 17 bases between them. CDR3 amino acids: CASSNTGNYPDTQYF. Written as DNA, the CDR3 is TGTGCCAGCAGCAACACAGGGAATTACCCAGATACGCAGTATTTT.

Here the CDR3 reads CASSTGAGEQFF. CDR3 coding DNA: TGTGCCAGCAGCACAGGGGCCGGGGAGCAGTTCTTC. The V gene is TRBV5-4, the J gene TRBJ2-1; TRBD1 matches 7 bases. This CDR3 has 12 residues. The J segment lost 10 bases and the V segment lost 4 bases, leaving 5 bases of the junction unmatched. The germline gives CDR1 SGHNT, CDR2 YYREEE (reference sequence).

V gene TRBV19 combines with J gene TRBJ2-1; 8 bases are a match to TRBD1. Germline trimming cut 3 bases from V and 8 bases from J; bases unmatched to any gene: 9. Germline values: CDR1 LNHDA, CDR2 SQIVND (reference sequence). This CDR3 spans 15 amino acids. CDR3 amino acids: CASSMLDRVMDEQFF. CDR3 nucleotide sequence: TGTGCCAGTAGTATGCTGGACAGGGTGATGGATGAGCAGTTCTTC.

V usage is TRBV20-1 and J usage is TRBJ2-7, with a weak D call TRBD1 (7 bases). In germline, CDR1 is DFQATT, CDR2 SNEGSKA (reference sequence). V was cut by 1 base and J by 9 bases, with 10 bases left in between. This CDR3 region has 11 residues. CDR3 DNA sequence: TGCAGTGCTAGAGGACAGGGAGGGCAGTACTTC. This sequence encodes CSARGQGGQYF.

The chain couples TRBV7-2 to TRBJ2-1; D might be TRBD2 (5 bases). From germline, CDR1 is SGHTA and CDR2 FQGNSA. Between the trimmed V and J ends, which lost 5 bases and 9 bases, there was a span of 11 bases. CDR3 size: 12 residues. This CDR3 reads CASSRESGEQFF. The CDR3 DNA is TGTGCCAGCAGCCGGGAATCCGGTGAGCAGTTCTTC.

V and J are TRBV4-3 and TRBJ1-2; possible D gene TRBD1, 6 bases. The CDR3 runs to 16 residues. With 0 bases removed from V and 4 bases from J, the gap between germline ends came to 15 bases. CDR1 is LGHNA, CDR2 YSLEER, per germline. CDR3 loop: CASSQEAGDRAYGYTF. CDR3 nucleotide sequence: TGCGCCAGCAGCCAAGAAGCAGGGGATAGGGCCTATGGCTACACCTTC.

The table lists this clone with a few counts. The J gene is TRBJ1-1, the V gene TRBV7-9; D not resolved. The germline gives CDR1 SEHNR, CDR2 FQNEAQ (reference sequence). The CDR3 loop spans 13 amino acids. The V end lost 7 bases, the J end lost 7 bases, and 16 bases lay between the germline ends. CDR3 residues: CASTISRHDEAFF. The CDR3 coding sequence is TGTGCCAGCACCATTAGCCGGCACGATGAAGCTTTCTTT.

J is TRBJ1-1 and V is TRBV7-2, with D perhaps TRBD1 (5 bases). This CDR3 contains 14 residues. V was pared by 4 bases and J by 2 bases, with 11 bases between. Germline CDR1 and CDR2: SGHTA and FQGNSA. The CDR3 nucleotides are TGTGCCAGCAGCTCCGGAACAGGCAACACTGAAGCTTTCTTT. Its translation is CASSSGTGNTEAFF.

The chain combines TRBV14 with TRBJ2-5; 7 bases match TRBD1. The V gene end was trimmed by 2 bases and the J gene end by 5 bases; junction bases not matched to a gene: 5. The CDR3 totals 14 residues. Per germline, CDR1 SGHDN and CDR2 FVKESK. DNA of the CDR3: TGTGCCAGCAGCCAACTGACAGGGTTCGAGACCCAGTACTTC. Its translation is CASSQLTGFETQYF.

This clone occurred a few times. This chain joins TRBV6-5 and TRBJ1-4, with 7 bases that match TRBD1. The CDR3 is 14 residues long. Germline V CDR1 and CDR2: MNHEY, SVGAGI. The V and J ends lost 4 bases and 8 bases, in that order; junction bases with no gene match: 7. The CDR3: CASSSGTAAEKLFF. DNA for the CDR3: TGTGCCAGCAGTTCCGGGACAGCAGCCGAAAAACTGTTTTTT.

In its sample, this clone was seen a few times. The chain joins TRBV11-3 to TRBJ2-1; 8 bases map to TRBD2. Germline V CDR1 and CDR2: SGHNT, YENEEA. V trimming: 5 bases; J trimming: 7 bases; junction bases outside the gene matches: 16. CDR3 length equals 17 residues. CDR3 in amino acids: CASSPPSRGGPENEQFF. The CDR3 coding sequence is TGTGCCAGCAGCCCCCCGTCCCGGGGGGGGCCGGAGAATGAGCAGTTCTTC. Combining the CDR3 with reference TRBV11-3 and TRBJ2-1 gives the whole variable domain EAGVVQSPRYKIIEKKQPVAFWCNPISGHNTLYWYLQNLGQGPELLIRYENEEAVDDSQLPKDRFSAERLKGVDSTLKIQPAELGDSAVYLCASSPPSRGGPENEQFFGPGTRLTVL.

V is TRBV5-1 and J is TRBJ1-1; tentative D call: TRBD1 (6 bases). This CDR3 is 17 amino acids long. V was shortened by 7 bases and J by 1 base, with 23 bases between the two germline ends. CDR1 is SGHRS and CDR2 is YFSETQ in the germline V gene. The CDR3 region has the DNA TGCGCCAGCCGGTCCGGGACGTCCAGAGGGGGGAACACTGAAGCTTTCTTT. This sequence encodes CASRSGTSRGGNTEAFF. Variable domain in full (rest from reference TRBV5-1 and TRBJ1-1): KAGVTQTPRYLIKTRGQQVTLSCSPISGHRSVSWYQQTPGQGLQFLFEYFSETQRNKGNFPGRFSGRQFSNSRSEMNVSTLELGDSALYLCASRSGTSRGGNTEAFFGQGTRLTVV.

This clone has only one observation. The gene calls are TRBV6-5 and TRBJ1-1; no reliable D call. The CDR3 has 14 residues. V was pared by 5 bases and J by 6 bases, with 16 bases between. Germline CDR1 MNHEY, CDR2 SVGAGI. In DNA form, the CDR3 reads TGTGCCAGCAGTATTACCCCCGACAAGGCTGAAGCTTTCTTT. Translation gives CASSITPDKAEAFF.

Here the CDR3 reads CASSLSRGNSPLHF. CDR3 nucleotides: TGTGCCAGCAGCTTAAGTAGGGGAAATTCACCCCTCCACTTT. The rearrangement uses TRBV7-3 and TRBJ1-6; possibly TRBD1 for D (5 bases). V lost 1 base and J 7 bases, leaving 8 bases between the germline ends. The CDR3 loop spans 14 amino acids. The V gene's germline CDR1 is SGHTA and CDR2 FQGTGA.

This clone came up once. The chain uses TRBV19 and TRBJ1-1; D is uncertain. The germline CDR1 and CDR2 sequences are LNHDA and SQIVND (reference sequence). The CDR3 runs 14 residues. V was shortened by 3 bases and J by 1 base, with 9 bases between the two germline ends. The DNA for the CDR3 is TGTGCCAGTAGTATCGCGACACCGAACACTGAAGCTTTCTTT. This encodes CASSIATPNTEAFF.

V gene TRBV5-1 combines with J gene TRBJ1-2; D is unclear. The germline V gene has CDR1 SGHRS and CDR2 YFSETQ. Trimming removed 0 bases at V and 7 bases at J, with 7 bases between. This CDR3 has 12 amino acids. CDR3 amino acids: CASSLGATGYTF. The CDR3 bases are TGCGCCAGCAGCTTGGGGGCAACTGGCTACACCTTC.

The chain links TRBV30 to TRBJ2-5; tentatively, D is TRBD2 (7 bases). Deletions cut 2 bases from V and 5 bases from J, with 21 bases between. Per germline, CDR1 GTSNPN and CDR2 SVGIG (reference sequence). CDR3 length: 16 residues. The DNA of the CDR3 is TGTGCCTGGAGTCTTGGGGGGGCAACGAGAACGGAGACCCAGTACTTC. This sequence encodes CAWSLGGATRTETQYF.

This clone was seen just once. This chain's CDR3 is CASSFGLAGGVNTGELFF. The CDR3 DNA reads as TGCGCCAGCAGCTTCGGACTAGCGGGAGGGGTAAACACCGGGGAGCTGTTTTTT. This chain joins TRBV5-1 and TRBJ2-2; 15 bases agree with TRBD2. Germline V gene data show CDR1 as SGHRS and CDR2 as YFSETQ. The length of the CDR3 is 18 residues. The J segment lost 2 bases and the V segment lost 2 bases, leaving 4 bases of the junction unmatched.

The V and J genes are TRBV5-6 and TRBJ1-2, with TRBD1 as a possible D gene (6 bases). Germline lookup yields CDR1 SGHDT and CDR2 YYEEEE. The CDR3 runs to 13 residues. V lost 2 bases, J lost 6 bases, and 11 bases lay in between. The CDR3 coding sequence is TGTGCCAGCAGCTTAACAGGGATCCATGGCTACACCTTC. The encoded protein is CASSLTGIHGYTF.

V gene TRBV4-1 combines with J gene TRBJ1-4; D is perhaps TRBD1 (5 bases). The CDR3 runs to 16 residues. Between the trimmed V and J ends, which lost 5 bases and 0 bases, there was a span of 13 bases. Per the germline V gene, CDR1 is MGHRA and CDR2 is YSYEKL. CDR3 protein: CASSTGDRATNEKLFF. The CDR3 bases are TGCGCCAGCAGCACGGGGGACCGTGCAACTAATGAAAAACTGTTTTTT.

About this clone: This specimen includes other DNA sequences encoding the same CDR3. The chain has TRBV30 and TRBJ1-1; maybe TRBD1 (5 bases). V lost 3 bases to trimming and J lost 5 bases, with 13 bases between them. The CDR3 covers 13 residues. In germline, CDR1 is GTSNPN, CDR2 SVGIG (reference sequence). This chain's CDR3 is CAWRLREGTEAFF. In DNA, the CDR3 is TGTGCCTGGAGGCTCAGGGAGGGGACTGAAGCTTTCTTT.

The V gene is TRBV28, the J gene TRBJ1-3; 7 bases align to TRBD1. Per germline, CDR1 MDHEN and CDR2 SYDVKM. CDR3 length equals 16 residues. The trim removed 7 bases at V and 1 base at J, leaving 10 bases unmatched. The CDR3 bases are TGTGCCAGCAACCCCGGGACAGTATTTTCTGGAAACACCATATATTTT. Its translation is CASNPGTVFSGNTIYF.

V is TRBV18 and J is TRBJ1-1, with TRBD1 identical over 8 bases. With V trimmed by 1 base and J by 2 bases, 9 bases remained unmatched. Germline assignment: CDR1 KGHSH and CDR2 LQKENI. The CDR3 is 17 residues long. The CDR3 DNA follows: TGTGCCAGCTCACCACAATCAGGGGGCGGCGGTAACACTGAAGCTTTCTTT. The encoded protein is CASSPQSGGGGNTEAFF.

The genes are TRBV4-1 and TRBJ2-1; 7 positions match TRBD2. V lost 3 bases to trimming and J lost 7 bases; unmatched junction nucleotides: 6. CDR3 length: 14 amino acids. CDR1 MGHRA and CDR2 YSYEKL come from the germline V gene. CDR3 region: CASSQYPGGNEQFF. CDR3 DNA sequence: TGCGCCAGCAGCCAGTATCCCGGGGGGAATGAGCAGTTCTTC.

About this clone: The germline gene is not matched at one end of the junction; a read error may be the cause. V gene TRBV7-9 combines with J gene TRBJ1-5; tentative D call: TRBD1 (5 bases). The CDR3 is made up of 14 amino acids. CDR1 is SEHNR and CDR2 is FQNEAQ in the germline V gene (reference sequence). The CDR3 bases are TGTTCCAGCAGCTTCGACAGTAGCAATCAGCCCCAGCATTTT. As protein: CSSSFDSSNQPQHF. Full variable domain (rest looked up from reference TRBV7-9 and TRBJ1-5): DTGVSQNPRHKITKRGQNVTFRCDPISEHNRLYWYRQTLGQGPEFLTYFQNEAQLEKSRLLSDRFSAERPKGSFSTLEIQRTEQGDSAMYLCSSSFDSSNQPQHFGDGTRLSIL.

The CDR3, as DNA: TGTGCCTGGAGCTTGACAGGGCATAGGGAGACCCAGTACTTC. Translating gives CAWSLTGHRETQYF. J is TRBJ2-5 and V is TRBV30; 7 bases line up with TRBD1. With 3 bases clipped from V and 5 bases from J, the junction kept 9 bases outside the gene matches. The CDR3 loop spans 14 amino acids. Germline V gene sequence: CDR1 GTSNPN, CDR2 SVGIG (reference sequence).

V usage is TRBV27 and J usage is TRBJ1-1; unclear D gene. Germline CDR1 and CDR2: MNHEY and SMNVEV (reference sequence). The CDR3 sequence is 15 residues long. Trimming cost V 4 bases and J 5 bases, with 17 bases left between them. CDR3 DNA: TGTGCCAGCAGTTCCTCCCTCCAACACGGGACTGAAGCTTTCTTT. Its translation is CASSSSLQHGTEAFF.